This T cell receptor beta chain derives from a study of T cell therapy after organ transplantation (dated by TCRdb to between 2019 and 2020). Regarding the complete study: Therapy products were autologous CMV-specific T cells expanded in vitro for about 2 weeks with a peptide pool of 30 HLA class I and II CMV epitopes. Up to 6 T cell doses were administered to patients every 2 weeks, and patients were monitored for 29 weeks after therapy was completed. Among the ten patients, eight were classed as clinical responders, while two were classed as nonresponders. Across 2 to 6 intravenous infusions, patients got a median of 1.92 x 10^8 CMV-specific T cells. A follow-up TRBV repertoire analysis was performed on an open-label phase I trial of autologous CMV-specific adoptive T cell therapy in solid-organ transplant recipients. Before T cell therapy commenced, pretherapy samples of peripheral blood were collected. Of the 10 or so patients, only 7 or 8 had long-term post-therapy samples available. Results the study describes overall, beyond this receptor: Fold change in CD8 clonality after therapy was inversely correlated with pretherapy clonality, suggesting that less biased repertoires were more receptive to remodeling. Reconstitution after therapy appeared to involve both transferred clonotypes and endogenous clonotypes that were not detected in the therapy products. The small cohort prevented assessing confounders such as concurrent antirejection and antiviral medications. Before therapy, nonresponders had marked clonal expansions, and their repertoires changed minimally after therapy. The small number of expansions detected in nonresponders may reflect reduced sample coverage resulting from poor CD8+ T cell yield.

As concerns this clone: The target of this receptor is not known. Base qualities are not at hand, and no much larger clone is one base apart.

Reading from cysteine to phenylalanine, the CDR3 counts 15 amino acids. CDR3 DNA only is kept here, 45 bases in frame from base 1. V sheds 3 bases and J sheds 3 bases, leaving 15 bases between their ends. CDR1 MGHRA and CDR2 YSYEKL were looked up in the germline V gene. TRB CDR3 regions were amplified from genomic DNA with the immunoSEQ two-step, bias-controlled multiplex PCR assay. Sequencing of CDR3 libraries was carried out on an Illumina NextSeq 500. In the original analysis: The immunoSEQ Analyzer platform handled the initial alignment and bioinformatics, which included bias normalization against synthetic CDR3 analogs. Annotation of V, D and J genes followed the definitions in the IMGT database. Further TRBV analyses used VDJtools version 1.1.10 and the R package tcR version 2.2.1.11 with default settings. For the GLIPH analysis, version 1.0 was run with default settings. Significant clonotype frequency changes were tested by 2-sided binomial test with Benjamini-Hochberg correction (alpha = 0.01) in CDR3 sequences with at least 5 reads. Held by TCRdb, this immuneACCESS table contains in-frame sequences only and omits some clones. Under half of the omission traces to an unresolved V gene where checked; the cause of the rest is unknown. That table is the source of V, J and clone size, and D and trimming were worked out from the DNA. The sample table shows some 1,700 clones, and roughly 80% are seen once. About 20% of the sample belongs to the ten largest clones.

The time point label on this specimen signifies: before start of T cell therapy. Patients were solid-organ transplant recipients with drug-resistant/recurrent cytomegalovirus. Fewer than 13 trial participants were chosen for repertoire analysis on the basis of the availability of post-therapy peripheral blood mononuclear cells. A BD FACSAria III was used to sort viable CD3+CD8+CD4- lymphocytes from PBMCs. The Qiagen DNeasy Kit was used to extract genomic DNA from sorted cells. Sample: CD8+ T cells from blood, taken before autologous CMV-specific T cell therapy. The chain employs TRBV4-1 and TRBJ2-7, and TRBD2 may be the D gene, going by 6 matching bases. This clonotype originated in a human patient who had received a solid organ transplant and had CMV disease. Here is the DNA: TGCGCCAGCAGCCAGCTGGGACTGTTCAACTACGAGCAGTACTTC. Its amino acids are CASSQLGLFNYEQYF.